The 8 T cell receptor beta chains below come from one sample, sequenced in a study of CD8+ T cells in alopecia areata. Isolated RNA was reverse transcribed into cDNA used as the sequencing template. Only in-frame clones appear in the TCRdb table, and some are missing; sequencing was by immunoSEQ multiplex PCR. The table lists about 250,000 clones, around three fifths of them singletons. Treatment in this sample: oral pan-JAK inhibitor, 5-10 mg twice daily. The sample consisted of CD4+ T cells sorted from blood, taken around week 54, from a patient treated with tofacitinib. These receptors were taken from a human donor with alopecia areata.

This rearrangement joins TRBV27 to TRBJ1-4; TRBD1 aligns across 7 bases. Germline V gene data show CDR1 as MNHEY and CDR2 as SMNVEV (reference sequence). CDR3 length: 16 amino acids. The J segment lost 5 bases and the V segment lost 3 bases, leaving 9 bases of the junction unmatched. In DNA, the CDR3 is TGTGCCAGCAGTTTGCGCGGGGACAGAAGGAATGAAAAACTGTTTTTT. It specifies CASSLRGDRRNEKLFF.

CDR3 nucleotide sequence: TGTGCCAGCTCACCGCCGGGGGGGCGAGAGACCCAGTACTTC. Its protein product is CASSPPGGRETQYF. The chain employs TRBV18 and TRBJ2-5, with 8 bases fitting TRBD2. With 3 bases clipped from V and 4 bases from J, the junction kept 4 bases outside the gene matches. The CDR3 totals 14 residues. Germline-derived CDR1 and CDR2 are KGHSH and LQKENI.

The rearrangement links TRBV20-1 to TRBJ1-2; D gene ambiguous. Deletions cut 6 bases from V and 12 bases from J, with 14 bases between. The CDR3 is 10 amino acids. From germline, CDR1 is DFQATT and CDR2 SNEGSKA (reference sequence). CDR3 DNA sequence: TGCAGTGCACTGAGCCCCCTGAACACCTTC. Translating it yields CSALSPLNTF.

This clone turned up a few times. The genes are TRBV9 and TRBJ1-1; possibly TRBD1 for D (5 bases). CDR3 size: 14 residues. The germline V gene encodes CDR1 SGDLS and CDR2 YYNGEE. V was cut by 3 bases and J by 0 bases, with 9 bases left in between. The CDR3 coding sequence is TGTGCCAGCAGCGCAGGACACTTGAACACTGAAGCTTTCTTT. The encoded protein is CASSAGHLNTEAFF. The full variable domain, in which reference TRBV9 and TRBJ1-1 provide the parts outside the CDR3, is DSGVTQTPKHLITATGQRVTLRCSPRSGDLSVYWYQQSLDQGLQFLIQYYNGEERAKGNILERFSAQQFPDLHSELNLSSLELGDSALYFCASSAGHLNTEAFFGQGTRLTVV.

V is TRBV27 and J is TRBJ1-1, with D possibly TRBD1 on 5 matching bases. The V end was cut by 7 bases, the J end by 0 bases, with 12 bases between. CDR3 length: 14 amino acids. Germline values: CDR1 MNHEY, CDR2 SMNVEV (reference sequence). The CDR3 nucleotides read TGTGCCAGCATGGGACGGAGAATGAACACTGAAGCTTTCTTT. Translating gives CASMGRRMNTEAFF.

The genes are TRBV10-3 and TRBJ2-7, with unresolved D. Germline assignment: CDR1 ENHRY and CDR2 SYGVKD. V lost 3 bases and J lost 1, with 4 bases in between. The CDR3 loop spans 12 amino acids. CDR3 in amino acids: CAISEQSYEQYF. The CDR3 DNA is TGTGCCATCAGTGAACAGTCCTACGAGCAGTACTTC.

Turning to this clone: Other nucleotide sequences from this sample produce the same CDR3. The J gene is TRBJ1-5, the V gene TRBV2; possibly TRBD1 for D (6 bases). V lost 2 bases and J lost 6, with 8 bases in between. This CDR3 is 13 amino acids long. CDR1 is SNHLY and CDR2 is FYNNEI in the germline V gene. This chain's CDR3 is CASSERGGQPQHF. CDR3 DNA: TGTGCCAGCAGTGAAAGAGGGGGTCAGCCCCAGCATTTT.

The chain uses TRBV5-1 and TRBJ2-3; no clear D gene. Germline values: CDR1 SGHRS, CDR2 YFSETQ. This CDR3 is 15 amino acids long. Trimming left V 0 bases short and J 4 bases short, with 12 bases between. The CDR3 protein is CASSLASAQADTQYF. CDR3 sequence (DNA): TGCGCCAGCAGCTTGGCCAGCGCCCAGGCAGATACGCAGTATTTT.